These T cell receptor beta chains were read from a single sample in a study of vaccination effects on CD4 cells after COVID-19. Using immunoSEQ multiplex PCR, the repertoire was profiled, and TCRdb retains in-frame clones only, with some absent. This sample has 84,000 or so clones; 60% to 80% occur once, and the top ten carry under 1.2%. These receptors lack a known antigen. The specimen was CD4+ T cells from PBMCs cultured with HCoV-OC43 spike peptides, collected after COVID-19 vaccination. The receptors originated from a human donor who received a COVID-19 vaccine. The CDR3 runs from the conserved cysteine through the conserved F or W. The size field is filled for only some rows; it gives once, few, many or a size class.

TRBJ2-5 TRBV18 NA CASSPRATAKETQYF
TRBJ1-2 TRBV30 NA CAWSRQGLYGYTF
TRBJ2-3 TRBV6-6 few CASSYLLEVSTDTQYF
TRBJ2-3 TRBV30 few CAWAGGIADTQYF
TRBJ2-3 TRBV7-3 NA CASSNNGRTDTQYF
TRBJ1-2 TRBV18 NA CASSPQRAGAYGYTF
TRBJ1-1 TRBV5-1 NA CASSLEQSFTEAFF
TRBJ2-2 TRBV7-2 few CASAGLIDGELFF
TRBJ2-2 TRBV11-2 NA CASSLVPVIITGELFF
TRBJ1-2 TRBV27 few CASSSQGQPYYGYTF
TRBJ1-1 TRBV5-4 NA CASSSGKDGTEAFF
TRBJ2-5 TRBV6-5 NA CASRAIRDRQETQYF
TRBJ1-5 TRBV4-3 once CASSQHATGNQPQHF
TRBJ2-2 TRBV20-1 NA CSAGGTGELFF
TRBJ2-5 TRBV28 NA CASSPTGGKTQYF
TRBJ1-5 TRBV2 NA CASSEINGEPQHF
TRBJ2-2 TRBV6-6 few CAGRRQGENTGELFF
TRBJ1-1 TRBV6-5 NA CASSYSIMAGHTEAFF
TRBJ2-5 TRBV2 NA CASCRDKETQYF
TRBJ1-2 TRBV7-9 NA CASSLYRTINYGYTF
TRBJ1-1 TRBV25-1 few CASSGAEAFF
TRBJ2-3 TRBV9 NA CASTFGGASTDTQYF
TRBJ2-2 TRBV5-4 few CASSWGTGVSTGELFF
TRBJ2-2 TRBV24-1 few CAIQTPNTGELFF
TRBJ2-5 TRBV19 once CASSRAGRETQYF
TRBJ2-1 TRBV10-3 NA CAISEGQGGNNEQFF
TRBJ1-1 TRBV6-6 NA CASSQTGETEAFF
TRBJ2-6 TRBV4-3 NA CASSQAPGGSVWGANVLTF
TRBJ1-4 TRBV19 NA CASSRQVPNEKLFF
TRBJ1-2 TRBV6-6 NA CASSYSSKGNYGYTF
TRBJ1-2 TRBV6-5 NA CASSYSNSGLDGTF
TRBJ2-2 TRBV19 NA CASSIDVGTANTGELFF
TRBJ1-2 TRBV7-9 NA CASRTQYRGGGYTF
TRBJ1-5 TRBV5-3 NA CARLGPSNQPQHF
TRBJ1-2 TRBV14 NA CASSHFSFLNYGYTF
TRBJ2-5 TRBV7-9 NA CASSLWETQYF
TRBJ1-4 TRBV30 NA CAWRRPSGNEKLFF
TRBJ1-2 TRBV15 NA CATSRDGTGAEYGYTF
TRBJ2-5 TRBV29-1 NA CSHTKSGGRETQYF
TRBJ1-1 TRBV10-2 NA CASRATGLTEAFF
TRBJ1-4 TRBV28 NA CASRDVPGQGGGQKLFF
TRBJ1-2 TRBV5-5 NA CASTIGGGGGGYTF
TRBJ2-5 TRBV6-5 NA CASSYSPRVETQYF
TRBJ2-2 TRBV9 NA CASSVPRMGRTGELFF
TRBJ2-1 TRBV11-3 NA CASSPTQGDEQFF
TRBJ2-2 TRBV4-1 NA CASSQASVGTVTKDTGELFF
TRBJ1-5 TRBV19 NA CASSRNDRGSNQPQHF
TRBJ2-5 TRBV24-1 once CATSDVGSLGETQYF
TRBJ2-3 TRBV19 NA CASSPPEIYSTDTQYF
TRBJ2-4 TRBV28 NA CASTTAGNIQYF
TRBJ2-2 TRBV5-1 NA CASNPDRNTGELFF
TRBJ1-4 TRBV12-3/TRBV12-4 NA CASSSGLKLFF
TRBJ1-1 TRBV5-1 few CASSLIGGWNTEAFF
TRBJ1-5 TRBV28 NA CASSLAQAPGNQPQHF